The T cell receptor (beta chain) described here comes from a study of cytomegalovirus exposure and HLA in healthy donors. The donors were part of the roughly 120-subject validation cohort, which stood apart from the roughly 670-subject first cohort. Overall study results and limits: The tendency of first-cohort TCR clusters to co-occur in the 120 validation repertoires was identified by a subsequent analysis. The investigators catalogued about 170 TCR beta chains as cytomegalovirus-associated.

Trimming pared 4 bases from V and 4 bases from J, leaving 23 bases between. Germline CDR1 SGHRS, CDR2 YFSETQ. This CDR3 contains 17 residues. On this clone itself: What it binds is unknown.

Sequencing used immunoSEQ multiplex PCR; TCRdb keeps in-frame clones, though not all of them. The repertoire consists of around 240,000 clones, with around 90% occurring once and the leading ten covering under 0.45%. Input material: PBMCs. V is TRBV5-1 and J is TRBJ1-1, with a possible D match to TRBD1 (6 bases). The source of this sequence is a woman aged 18-29 years in good health and CMV-seronegative. CDR3 nucleotide sequence: TGCGCCAGCAGCAGGACCCGCACCATGACAGGTTCCACTGAAGCTTTCTTT. This translates into CASSRTRTMTGSTEAFF.